This T cell receptor beta chain was profiled in a study of OX40 agonist ivuxolimab in advanced cancers. Profiled with immunoSEQ multiplex PCR; TCRdb holds only in-frame clones, not every one. The sample lists about 55,000 clones; 80% were seen once. In this sample, this clone turned up a few times. The length of the CDR3 is 12 residues. Trimming stripped 8 bases from V and 2 bases from J, with 12 bases between. The germline gives CDR1 GTSNPN, CDR2 SVGIG (reference sequence). This material consisted of CD4+ or CD8+ T cells sorted from blood, taken in a trial of the OX40 agonist ivuxolimab. This receptor was taken from an adult with an advanced solid tumor such as melanoma, head and neck, liver or kidney cancer. The V gene is TRBV30, the J gene TRBJ1-1; D is uncertain. CDR3 sequence: CAVRGSNTEAFF. In nucleotides, the CDR3 is TGTGCCGTAAGAGGGAGTAACACTGAAGCTTTCTTT.